These 20 T cell receptor beta chains originate from one sample sequenced in a study of vaccination and CD4 T cells after COVID-19. The assay that was used to sequence DNA from cultured CD4+ T cells was the Oncomine TCR Beta short-read assay. TCRdb reprocessed the PCR reads via MiXCR and lists one record per CDR3 protein. The table lists 20,000 to 25,000 distinct CDR3 sequences, roughly half of them singletons. The antigens these receptors bind are not known. Treatment denoted: roughly ten-day PBMC culture with coronavirus spike peptide pools or control peptides (ViraFEST assay). Material: CD4+ T cells from blood, cultured in vitro. The receptor set was obtained from a human donor who had recovered from COVID-19.

The genes are TRBV14 and TRBJ2-7; a weak D match, TRBD2 (5 bases). Germline V gene data show CDR1 as SGHDN and CDR2 as FVKESK. V shed 6 bases and J shed 3 bases, with 9 bases lying between them. The length of the CDR3 is 12 residues. As DNA, the CDR3 is TGTGCCAGCAGTCGGACTCTCTACGAGCAGTACTTC. The encoded protein is CASSRTLYEQYF.

V is TRBV24-1 and J is TRBJ2-1; 7 bases align to TRBD1. CDR3 length: 12 residues. Germline V lookup: CDR1 KGHDR, CDR2 SFDVKD. Trimming at V came to 5 bases and at J to 8 bases, leaving 2 bases not matched to a gene. CDR3 sequence reads: CATSGQGDEQFF. The CDR3, as DNA: TGTGCCACCAGTGGACAGGGTGATGAGCAGTTCTTC.

This chain links TRBV7-8 with TRBJ1-1, with a weak D call TRBD1 (6 bases). V was cut by 3 bases and J by 2 bases, with 13 bases left in between. Germline V CDR1 and CDR2: SGHVS, FQNEAQ. The CDR3 consists of 15 residues. For the CDR3, the DNA is TGTGCCAGCAGCTTCAACCGGGACACCAACACTGAAGCTTTCTTT. Translated: CASSFNRDTNTEAFF.

The J gene is TRBJ2-1, the V gene TRBV7-3; D may match TRBD1 or TRBD2 (5 bases each). V gave up 4 bases and J gave up 8 bases, with 18 bases separating them. The CDR3 runs 15 residues. CDR1 is SGHTA and CDR2 is FQGTGA in the germline V gene. The CDR3 sequence: CASSSSVGAGYEQFF. The DNA for the CDR3 is TGTGCCAGCAGCTCCAGCGTAGGGGCGGGCTATGAGCAGTTCTTC.

The chain links TRBV7-2 to TRBJ1-2; possible D gene TRBD1, 5 bases. Germline assignment: CDR1 SGHTA and CDR2 FQGNSA. The CDR3 covers 13 residues. V lost 5 bases and J 6 bases, leaving 13 bases between the germline ends. The CDR3 is CASSRIVGDGYTF. The CDR3, as DNA: TGTGCCAGCAGCCGAATTGTAGGGGATGGCTACACCTTC.

A few counts support this clonotype. V is TRBV6-5 and J is TRBJ2-3; 7 nucleotides align to TRBD1. Per germline, CDR1 MNHEY and CDR2 SVGAGI. Trimming took 4 bases from V and 4 from J; bases not matched to a gene: 8. The CDR3 contains 15 residues. The DNA of the CDR3 is TGTGCCAGCAGTTCCGGGACAGCCGAGGCAGATACGCAGTATTTT. The encoded protein is CASSSGTAEADTQYF.

The V call is TRBV18, the J call TRBJ1-6; TRBD1 aligns across 7 bases. Germline CDR1 and CDR2: KGHSH and LQKENI. The CDR3 extends over 14 amino acids. V shed 3 bases, J shed 8 bases, and the junction held 4 bases outside the gene matches. As DNA, the CDR3 is TGTGCCAGCTCACCGGGGACAGCCGATTCACCCCTCCACTTT. Encoded protein: CASSPGTADSPLHF.

The chain employs TRBV12-3 or TRBV12-4 and TRBJ2-3; 7 bases are a match to TRBD1. The V gene end was trimmed by 5 bases and the J gene end by 3 bases; junction bases not matched to a gene: 5. The length of the CDR3 is 14 residues. The CDR3 region is CASSTNRGTDTQYF. The CDR3 bases are TGTGCCAGCAGTACGAACAGGGGAACAGATACGCAGTATTTT.

Details on this clonotype: A much larger clone sits a single nucleotide away, making a read error possible. This chain connects TRBV6-1 to TRBJ2-7, with 9 nucleotides matching TRBD1. Germline lookup yields CDR1 MNHNS and CDR2 SASEGT. Trimming cost V 4 bases and J 0 bases; bases outside gene matches: 4. The CDR3 covers 15 residues. CDR3 in DNA: TGTGCCAGCAGTGGAGGACAGGGGTACTCCTACGAGCAGTACTTC. Its translation is CASSGGQGYSYEQYF.

This clonotype was seen a few times. J is TRBJ2-4 and V is TRBV7-9; 8 bases match TRBD2. This CDR3 is built from 14 residues. Unmatched junction bases numbered 8, after V lost 5 bases and J lost 8 bases. The V gene's germline CDR1 is SEHNR and CDR2 FQNEAQ (reference sequence). The DNA for the CDR3 is TGTGCCAGCAGCCCTACTAGCGGCGGATACATTCAGTACTTC. Its translation: CASSPTSGGYIQYF.

The J gene is TRBJ1-2, the V gene TRBV14; tentative D call: TRBD1 (6 bases). The CDR3 is 14 residues long. V dropped 4 bases and J dropped 0 bases, with 9 bases sitting between them. CDR1 and CDR2 (germline): SGHDN, FVKESK. The CDR3 protein is CASSPDRANYGYTF. CDR3 coding DNA: TGTGCCAGCAGCCCGGACAGAGCTAACTATGGCTACACCTTC.

The gene calls are TRBV30 and TRBJ2-7, with 8 positions matching TRBD2. Germline V gene lookup returns CDR1 GTSNPN and CDR2 SVGIG (reference sequence). The CDR3 spans 15 residues. Trimming at V came to 1 base and at J to 6 bases, leaving 11 bases not matched to a gene. CDR3 DNA sequence: TGTGCCTGGAGTGGAGTGAGCGGGAGTTCCGGCGAGCAGTACTTC. Protein: CAWSGVSGSSGEQYF.

The rearrangement joins TRBV20-1 to TRBJ2-5, with 8 positions matching TRBD1. CDR3 length equals 12 residues. J gave up 5 bases and V 5 bases, and 4 bases lay outside the gene matches. Germline V gene lookup returns CDR1 DFQATT and CDR2 SNEGSKA (reference sequence). The chain's CDR3 is CSAGQGLETQYF. The CDR3 nucleotides read TGCAGTGCTGGACAGGGATTGGAGACCCAGTACTTC.

V is TRBV20-1 and J is TRBJ1-4; D is unclear. Germline loops: CDR1 DFQATT, CDR2 SNEGSKA (reference sequence). The length of the CDR3 is 14 residues. The V end was cut by 6 bases, the J end by 0 bases, with 11 bases between. CDR3 nucleotides: TGCAGTGCAAGCGAACCCGCAACTAATGAAAAACTGTTTTTT. This gives the protein CSASEPATNEKLFF.

This chain uses TRBV6-1 with TRBJ1-3; perhaps TRBD1 as D (5 bases). The CDR3 length is 15 residues. V gave up 0 bases and J gave up 2 bases, with 8 bases separating them. Germline V gene lookup returns CDR1 MNHNS and CDR2 SASEGT. CDR3: CASSEAPRAGNTIYF. The DNA of the CDR3 is TGTGCCAGCAGTGAAGCCCCCAGGGCTGGAAACACCATATATTTT.

This chain joins TRBV11-3 and TRBJ2-7, with 7 bases that match TRBD1. Germline V gene data show CDR1 as SGHNT and CDR2 as YENEEA. The CDR3 runs 12 residues. V shed 5 bases, J shed 3 bases, and the junction held 1 base outside the gene matches. The CDR3: CASSRTGYEQYF. The CDR3 nucleotides are TGTGCCAGCAGCCGGACAGGCTACGAGCAGTACTTC.

The chain employs TRBV4-3 and TRBJ1-5; D is perhaps TRBD1 (5 bases). The CDR3 runs 15 residues. Germline values: CDR1 LGHNA, CDR2 YSLEER. Trimming removed 0 bases from V and 3 bases from J, with 9 bases in between. The CDR3 sequence: CASSQDWGVNQPQHF. The CDR3 DNA is TGCGCCAGCAGCCAAGATTGGGGGGTCAATCAGCCCCAGCATTTT.

This chain joins TRBV20-1 and TRBJ2-5, with D perhaps matching TRBD1 (6 bases). The CDR3 covers 12 residues. CDR1 and CDR2 (germline): DFQATT, SNEGSKA (reference sequence). The V gene lost 6 bases and the J gene lost 2 bases, with 10 bases spanning the gap. CDR3 in DNA: TGCAGTGCCCAGACAGGTCAAGAGACCCAGTACTTC. Its translation is CSAQTGQETQYF.

The chain employs TRBV11-2 and TRBJ2-1; D perhaps matches TRBD2 (5 bases). This CDR3 comprises 14 residues. The V end was cut by 2 bases, the J end by 4 bases, with 9 bases between. From germline, CDR1 is SGHAT and CDR2 FQNNGV. CDR3 residues: CASSLSGRYNEQFF. Written as DNA, the CDR3 is TGTGCCAGCAGCTTAAGCGGCAGATACAATGAGCAGTTCTTC. Complete variable domain (other parts from reference TRBV11-2 and TRBJ2-1): EAGVAQSPRYKIIEKRQSVAFWCNPISGHATLYWYQQILGQGPKLLIQFQNNGVVDDSQLPKDRFSAERLKGVDSTLKIQPAKLEDSAVYLCASSLSGRYNEQFFGPGTRLTVL.

V is TRBV5-1 and J is TRBJ1-6; 8 bases agree with TRBD1. Germline V CDR1 and CDR2: SGHRS, YFSETQ. This CDR3 has 15 residues. The V and J ends lost 0 bases and 10 bases, in that order; junction bases with no gene match: 6. CDR3 protein: CASSLEVTGDSPLHF. In DNA form, the CDR3 reads TGCGCCAGCAGCTTGGAGGTGACAGGGGACTCACCCCTCCACTTT.